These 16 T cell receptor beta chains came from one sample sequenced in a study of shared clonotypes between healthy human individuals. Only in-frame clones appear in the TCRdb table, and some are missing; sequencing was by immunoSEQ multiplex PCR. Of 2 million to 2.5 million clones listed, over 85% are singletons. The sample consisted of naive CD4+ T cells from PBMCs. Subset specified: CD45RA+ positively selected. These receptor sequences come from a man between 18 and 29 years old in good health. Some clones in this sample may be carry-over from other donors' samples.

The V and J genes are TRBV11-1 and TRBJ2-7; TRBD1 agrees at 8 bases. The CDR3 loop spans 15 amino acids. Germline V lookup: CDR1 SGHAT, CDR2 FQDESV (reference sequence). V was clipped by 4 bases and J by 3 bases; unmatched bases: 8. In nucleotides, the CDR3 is TGTGCCAGCAGCTCCGACCCTGACAGGGGCTACGAGCAGTACTTC. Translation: CASSSDPDRGYEQYF.

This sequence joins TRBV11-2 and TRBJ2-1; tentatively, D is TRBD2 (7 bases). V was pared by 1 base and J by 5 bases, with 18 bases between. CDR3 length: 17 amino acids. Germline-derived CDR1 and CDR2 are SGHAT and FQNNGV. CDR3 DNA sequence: TGTGCCAGCAGCTTAGGGGGCGGGGGCCCTCCTGACAATGAGCAGTTCTTC. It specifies CASSLGGGGPPDNEQFF. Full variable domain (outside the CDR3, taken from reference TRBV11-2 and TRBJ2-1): EAGVAQSPRYKIIEKRQSVAFWCNPISGHATLYWYQQILGQGPKLLIQFQNNGVVDDSQLPKDRFSAERLKGVDSTLKIQPAKLEDSAVYLCASSLGGGGPPDNEQFFGPGTRLTVL.

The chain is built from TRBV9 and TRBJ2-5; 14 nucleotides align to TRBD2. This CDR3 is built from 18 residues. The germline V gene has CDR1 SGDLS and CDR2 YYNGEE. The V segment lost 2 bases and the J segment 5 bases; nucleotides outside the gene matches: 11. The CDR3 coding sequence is TGTGCCAGCAGCGTGGAGGGACTAGCGGGAGTAGGAGGGGAGACCCAGTACTTC. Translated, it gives CASSVEGLAGVGGETQYF. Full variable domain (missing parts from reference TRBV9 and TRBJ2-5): DSGVTQTPKHLITATGQRVTLRCSPRSGDLSVYWYQQSLDQGLQFLIQYYNGEERAKGNILERFSAQQFPDLHSELNLSSLELGDSALYFCASSVEGLAGVGGETQYFGPGTRLLVL.

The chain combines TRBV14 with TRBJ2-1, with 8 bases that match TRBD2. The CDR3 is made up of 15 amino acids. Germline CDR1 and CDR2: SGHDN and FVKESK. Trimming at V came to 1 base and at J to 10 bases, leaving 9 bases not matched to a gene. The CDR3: CASSQVGTSANEQFF. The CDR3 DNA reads TGTGCCAGCAGCCAAGTTGGGACTAGTGCGAACGAGCAGTTCTTC.

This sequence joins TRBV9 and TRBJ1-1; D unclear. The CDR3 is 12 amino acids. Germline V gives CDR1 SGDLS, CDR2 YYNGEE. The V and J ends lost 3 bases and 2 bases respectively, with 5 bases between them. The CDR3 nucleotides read TGTGCCAGCAGCGGCTTCAACACTGAAGCTTTCTTT. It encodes CASSGFNTEAFF.

This CDR3 reads CASSPPRRVWNTEAFF. The CDR3 nucleotides are TGTGCCAGCAGTCCCCCGCGCAGGGTTTGGAACACTGAAGCTTTCTTT. V and J are TRBV6-6 and TRBJ1-1; tentative D call: TRBD1 (5 bases). Trimming removed 5 bases at V and 1 base at J, with 17 bases between. Germline lookup yields CDR1 MNHNY and CDR2 SVGAGI (reference sequence). This CDR3 comprises 16 residues.

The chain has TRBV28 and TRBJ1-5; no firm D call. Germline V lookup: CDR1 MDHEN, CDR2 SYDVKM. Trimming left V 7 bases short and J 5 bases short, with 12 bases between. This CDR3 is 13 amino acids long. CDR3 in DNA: TGTGCCAGCATCTCGGCAGGTCATCAGCCCCAGCATTTT. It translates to CASISAGHQPQHF.

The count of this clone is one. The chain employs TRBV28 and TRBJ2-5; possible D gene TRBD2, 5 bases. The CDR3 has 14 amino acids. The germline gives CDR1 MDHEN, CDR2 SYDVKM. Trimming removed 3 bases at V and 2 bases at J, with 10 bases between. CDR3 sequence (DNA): TGTGCCAGCAGTTTGTGGACTCCTCAAGAGACCCAGTACTTC. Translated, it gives CASSLWTPQETQYF.

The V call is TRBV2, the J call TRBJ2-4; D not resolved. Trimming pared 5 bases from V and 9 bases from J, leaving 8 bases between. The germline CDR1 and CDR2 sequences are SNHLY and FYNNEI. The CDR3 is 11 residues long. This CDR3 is CASSPLGIQYF. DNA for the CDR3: TGTGCCAGCAGTCCCCTGGGCATTCAGTACTTC.

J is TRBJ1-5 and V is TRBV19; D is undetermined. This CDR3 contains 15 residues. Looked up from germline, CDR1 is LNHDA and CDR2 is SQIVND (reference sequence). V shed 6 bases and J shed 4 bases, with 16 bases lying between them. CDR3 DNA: TGTGCCAGTAGCGCGAACGTTGTAGGGAATCAGCCCCAGCATTTT. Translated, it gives CASSANVVGNQPQHF.

The CDR3 spells CASSYGGENEQYF. In nucleotides, the CDR3 is TGCGCCAGCAGCTATGGGGGGGAAAACGAGCAGTACTTC. This chain uses TRBV5-1 with TRBJ2-7; TRBD2 matches at 7 bases. J was trimmed by 5 bases and V by 3 bases; bases with no gene match: 5. CDR3 size: 13 residues. Germline V lookup: CDR1 SGHRS, CDR2 YFSETQ.

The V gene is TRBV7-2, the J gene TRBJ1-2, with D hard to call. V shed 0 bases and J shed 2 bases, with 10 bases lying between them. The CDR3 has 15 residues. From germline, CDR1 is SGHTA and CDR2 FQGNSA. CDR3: CASSLAQRPNYGYTF. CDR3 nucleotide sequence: TGTGCCAGCAGCTTAGCGCAACGGCCGAACTATGGCTACACCTTC.

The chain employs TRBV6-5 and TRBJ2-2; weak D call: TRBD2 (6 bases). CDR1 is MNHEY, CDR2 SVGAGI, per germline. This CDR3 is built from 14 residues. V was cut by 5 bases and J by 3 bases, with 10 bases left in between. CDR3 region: CASSRGLDTGELFF. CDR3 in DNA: TGTGCCAGCAGTCGGGGACTTGACACCGGGGAGCTGTTTTTT.

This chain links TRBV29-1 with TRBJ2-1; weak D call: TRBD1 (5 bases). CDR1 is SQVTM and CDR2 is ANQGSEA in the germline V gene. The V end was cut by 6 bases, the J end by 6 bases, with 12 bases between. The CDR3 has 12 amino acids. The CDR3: CSVGPNRNEQFF. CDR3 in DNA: TGCAGCGTGGGGCCCAACCGCAATGAGCAGTTCTTC.

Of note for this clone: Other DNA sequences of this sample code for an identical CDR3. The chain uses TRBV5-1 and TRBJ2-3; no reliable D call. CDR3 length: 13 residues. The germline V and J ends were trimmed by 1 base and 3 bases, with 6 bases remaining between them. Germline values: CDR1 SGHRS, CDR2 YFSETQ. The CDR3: CASSLTPTDTQYF. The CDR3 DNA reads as TGCGCCAGCAGCTTGACTCCTACAGATACGCAGTATTTT.

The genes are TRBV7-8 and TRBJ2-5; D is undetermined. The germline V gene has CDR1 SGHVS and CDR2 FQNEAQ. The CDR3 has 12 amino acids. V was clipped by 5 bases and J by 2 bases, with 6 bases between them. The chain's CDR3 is CASSVSQETQYF. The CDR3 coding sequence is TGTGCCAGCAGCGTCTCTCAAGAGACCCAGTACTTC.